These 18 T cell receptor beta chains were sequenced from one sample in a study of blood T cell repertoires in COVID-19. Libraries were prepared by immunoSEQ multiplex PCR; TCRdb keeps only in-frame clonotypes and omits some of them. The data show around 380,000 clones, more than 65% seen once. The sequencing sample was made of peripheral blood. The source is a human donor with acute or convalescent COVID-19. The donor label of this sample is uncertain.

This chain links TRBV3-1 (or the pseudogene TRBV3-2) with TRBJ1-1; no definite D call. Germline V CDR1 and CDR2: LGHDT, YNNKEL (reference sequence). V dropped 1 base and J dropped 5 bases, with 14 bases sitting between them. The CDR3 consists of 15 residues. The CDR3 is CASSQGPDGLTEAFF. Here the CDR3 DNA reads TGTGCCAGCAGCCAAGGGCCGGACGGACTTACTGAAGCTTTCTTT.

This chain links TRBV30 with TRBJ1-2; 7 nucleotides agree with TRBD1. The CDR3 consists of 14 residues. The germline V gene has CDR1 GTSNPN and CDR2 SVGIG (reference sequence). V shed 3 bases and J 1 base; nucleotides not matched to a gene: 5. The chain's CDR3 is CAWSRTGLNYGYTF. The CDR3 DNA is TGTGCCTGGAGCAGGACAGGTCTTAACTATGGCTACACCTTC.

CDR3 in DNA: TGTGCCAGCAGTGTTGGGGACAGGTTCGCCCAGCCCCAGCATTTT. It codes for CASSVGDRFAQPQHF. The V and J genes are TRBV2 and TRBJ1-5, with 8 nucleotides matching TRBD1. Looked up from germline, CDR1 is SNHLY and CDR2 is FYNNEI. Trimming took 4 bases from V and 7 from J; bases not matched to a gene: 9. The CDR3 spans 15 residues. Variable domain in full (rest from reference TRBV2 and TRBJ1-5): EPEVTQTPSHQVTQMGQEVILRCVPISNHLYFYWYRQILGQKVEFLVSFYNNEISEKSEIFDDQFSVERPDGSNFTLKIRSTKLEDSAMYFCASSVGDRFAQPQHFGDGTRLSIL.

The chain carries TRBV7-9 and TRBJ2-5; 8 nucleotides line up with TRBD1. CDR1 and CDR2 (germline): SEHNR, FQNEAQ (reference sequence). The CDR3 spans 15 residues. V shed 6 bases, J shed 3 bases, and the junction held 9 bases outside the gene matches. The CDR3 DNA sequence: TGTGCCAGCAGTCCAAACACAGGGGGGAAAGAGACCCAGTACTTC. This encodes CASSPNTGGKETQYF.

The J gene is TRBJ1-1, the V gene TRBV29-1; possibly TRBD1 for D (5 bases). Germline-derived CDR1 and CDR2 are SQVTM and ANQGSEA. The CDR3 has 14 amino acids. Trimming removed 2 bases at V and 3 bases at J, with 13 bases between. CDR3 coding DNA: TGCAGCGTTGAACAGGGTATCGGATACACTGAAGCTTTCTTT. Translated: CSVEQGIGYTEAFF.

This sequence joins TRBV27 and TRBJ2-1, with D perhaps TRBD2 (5 bases). Deletions cut 2 bases from V and 8 bases from J, with 16 bases between. The CDR3 has 15 amino acids. CDR1 is MNHEY, CDR2 SMNVEV, per germline (reference sequence). CDR3 residues: CASSLRESLGYEQFF. The DNA for the CDR3 is TGTGCCAGCAGTTTAAGGGAGTCCCTTGGCTATGAGCAGTTCTTC.

The rearrangement uses TRBV5-1 and TRBJ1-1, with TRBD1 matching 10 bases. Germline CDR1 and CDR2: SGHRS and YFSETQ. The CDR3 sequence is 18 residues long. The ends lost 4 bases at V and 7 bases at J; junction bases unmatched: 19. CDR3 nucleotide sequence: TGCGCCAGCAGCGGGCTTGGGACAGGGGTAAAAAAAGGAGATGAAGCTTTCTTT. Amino acids: CASSGLGTGVKKGDEAFF.

This clone occurred a few times. The chain employs TRBV6-6 and TRBJ1-2; tentatively, D is TRBD1 (5 bases). With 2 bases removed from V and 6 bases from J, the gap between germline ends came to 10 bases. CDR1 MNHNY and CDR2 SVGAGI come from the germline V gene (reference sequence). The CDR3 consists of 13 residues. The CDR3 protein is CASSYGRADGYTF. The CDR3 DNA sequence: TGTGCCAGCAGTTACGGCAGGGCGGATGGCTACACCTTC.

This rearrangement joins TRBV28 to TRBJ1-5, with 7 positions matching TRBD1. CDR3 size: 17 residues. The trim removed 1 base at V and 3 bases at J, leaving 9 bases unmatched. Germline V lookup: CDR1 MDHEN, CDR2 SYDVKM. CDR3 in amino acids: CASSLFWTGPSNQPQHF. The CDR3 nucleotides are TGTGCCAGCAGTTTATTCTGGACAGGACCTTCCAATCAGCCCCAGCATTTT. Variable domain in full (rest from reference TRBV28 and TRBJ1-5): DVKVTQSSRYLVKRTGEKVFLECVQDMDHENMFWYRQDPGLGLRLIYFSYDVKMKEKGDIPEGYSVSREKKERFSLILESASTNQTSMYLCASSLFWTGPSNQPQHFGDGTRLSIL.

Concerning this clone itself: This CDR3 is also generated by other DNA sequences in the sample. The chain carries TRBV6-6 and TRBJ2-3; 11 nucleotides line up with TRBD2. Per the germline V gene, CDR1 is MNHNY and CDR2 is SVGAGI (reference sequence). Trimming took 5 bases from V and 0 from J; bases not matched to a gene: 1. CDR3 length: 15 amino acids. CDR3 amino acids: CASSRTSGSTDTQYF. In nucleotides, the CDR3 is TGTGCCAGCAGTCGGACTAGCGGGAGCACAGATACGCAGTATTTT.

The rearrangement links TRBV7-9 to TRBJ1-1; D gene unclear. Trimming stripped 4 bases from V and 8 bases from J, with 17 bases between. Germline CDR1 SEHNR, CDR2 FQNEAQ (reference sequence). The CDR3 extends over 14 amino acids. The CDR3 protein is CASSSPNTEDEAFF. The CDR3 DNA reads as TGTGCCAGCAGCTCACCCAATACGGAGGACGAAGCTTTCTTT.

This clone has only one observation. The chain combines TRBV20-1 with TRBJ2-2; D gene unclear. Germline V gene data show CDR1 as DFQATT and CDR2 as SNEGSKA (reference sequence). Deletions cut 3 bases from V and 6 bases from J, with 11 bases between. The CDR3 is 13 residues long. CDR3 amino acids: CSASRFRSGELFF. The CDR3 DNA reads TGCAGTGCTAGTCGGTTTCGCTCCGGGGAGCTGTTTTTT.

The chain uses TRBV9 and TRBJ1-2; 9 bases are a match to TRBD1. Germline V gives CDR1 SGDLS, CDR2 YYNGEE. There are 14 residues in the CDR3. V trimming: 4 bases; J trimming: 8 bases; junction bases outside the gene matches: 9. CDR3 in amino acids: CASSFSQGAYGYTF. The CDR3 DNA reads TGTGCCAGCAGCTTTTCACAGGGGGCCTACGGCTACACCTTC. The whole variable domain, filled in from reference TRBV9 and TRBJ1-2, reads DSGVTQTPKHLITATGQRVTLRCSPRSGDLSVYWYQQSLDQGLQFLIQYYNGEERAKGNILERFSAQQFPDLHSELNLSSLELGDSALYFCASSFSQGAYGYTFGSGTRLTVV.

This rearrangement joins TRBV5-5 to TRBJ2-7, with no clear D. Germline CDR1 reads SGHKS; CDR2 reads YYEKEE (reference sequence). Trimming removed 0 bases at V and 3 bases at J, with 16 bases between. The CDR3 consists of 16 residues. The CDR3 coding sequence is TGTGCCAGCAGCTTGGGTGGCAACAACCCCCTCTACGAGCAGTACTTC. Translated: CASSLGGNNPLYEQYF.

The CDR3 spells CASSPRQGTTYNEQFF. The CDR3 bases are TGTGCCAGCAGCCCCCGACAGGGGACAACGTACAATGAGCAGTTCTTC. This rearrangement joins TRBV7-6 to TRBJ2-1, with 8 bases identical to TRBD1. Germline CDR1 SGHVS, CDR2 FNYEAQ. This CDR3 comprises 16 residues. The V gene end was trimmed by 5 bases and the J gene end by 4 bases; junction bases not matched to a gene: 10.

This clone appeared once. V gene TRBV30 combines with J gene TRBJ1-2; unclear D gene. The germline V and J ends were trimmed by 4 bases and 0 bases, with 9 bases remaining between them. The CDR3 has 13 amino acids. Germline V gives CDR1 GTSNPN, CDR2 SVGIG (reference sequence). The CDR3, as DNA: TGTGCCTGGACCCCGGGTACTAACTATGGCTACACCTTC. It codes for CAWTPGTNYGYTF.

Concerning this clone itself: The same CDR3 is also encoded by other DNA sequences in this sample. The chain links TRBV13 to TRBJ1-2, with D tentatively TRBD1 (5 bases). Per the germline V gene, CDR1 is PRHDT and CDR2 is FYEKMQ (reference sequence). CDR3 length: 14 amino acids. V was clipped by 1 base and J by 6 bases, with 12 bases between them. In DNA form, the CDR3 reads TGTGCCAGCAGCTTAGTGCTGGGGCAGGATGGCTACACCTTC. Its protein product is CASSLVLGQDGYTF.

The CDR3 here is CASSPMTGVGETQYF. CDR3 DNA: TGTGCCAGCAGCCCAATGACAGGGGTGGGTGAGACCCAGTACTTC. The chain combines TRBV5-6 with TRBJ2-5, with 8 positions matching TRBD1. The CDR3 sequence is 15 residues long. V shed 4 bases, J shed 5 bases, and the junction held 10 bases outside the gene matches. The V gene's germline CDR1 is SGHDT and CDR2 YYEEEE.